The clone carrying this T cell receptor (beta chain) was seen once. This entry belongs to a study of blood T cell repertoires in COVID-19. Overall study: The origin of the acute and convalescent COVID-19 samples was the United States, Italy and Spain. Nucleic acid was either cDNA or gDNA, and it came from T cells, B-cell-depleted T cells, or PBMCs.

Data came from immunoSEQ multiplex PCR; TCRdb stores just in-frame clones and leaves some out. The table records hundreds of thousands of clones, around nine tenths of them present only once. The CDR3 extends over 14 amino acids. Trimming took off 3 bases at V and 2 bases at J, with 9 bases between the two ends. Germline CDR1 and CDR2: SGHRS and YFSETQ. This rearrangement joins TRBV5-1 to TRBJ1-3; D may be TRBD1 (6 bases). The source is a woman aged 18-29 years who had recovered from COVID-19. Sequenced sample: peripheral blood. The CDR3 sequence is CASSSQGAGNTIYF. DNA of the CDR3: TGCGCCAGCAGCTCACAGGGAGCTGGAAACACCATATATTTT.